The TCR gamma chain under discussion was sequenced for a study of human gamma delta and Vdelta1 T cells. CDR3 size: 16 residues. CDR1 and CDR2 (germline): VTNTFY, YDVSTARD (reference sequence). V lost 9 bases to trimming and J lost 1 base; unmatched junction nucleotides: 14. The sample holds a few counts of this clone. The protein TCRdb gives is from a much larger clone and does not agree with this DNA's translation at residue 4, likely a read error; the protein shown here comes from the DNA. TCRdb applied CATT to the PCR reads for clone calling. The table shows 550 to 750 gamma-chain clones, with approximately 14% occurring only once.

This sequence originates from a human donor in good health. This chain connects TRGV3 to TRGJP2. The sample taken for sequencing was Vdelta1 gamma-delta T cells from blood. The DNA for the CDR3 is TGTGCCACCAGGATTACCGGGCGTAGTAGTGATTGGATCAAGACGTTT. Encoded protein: CATRITGRSSDWIKTF.